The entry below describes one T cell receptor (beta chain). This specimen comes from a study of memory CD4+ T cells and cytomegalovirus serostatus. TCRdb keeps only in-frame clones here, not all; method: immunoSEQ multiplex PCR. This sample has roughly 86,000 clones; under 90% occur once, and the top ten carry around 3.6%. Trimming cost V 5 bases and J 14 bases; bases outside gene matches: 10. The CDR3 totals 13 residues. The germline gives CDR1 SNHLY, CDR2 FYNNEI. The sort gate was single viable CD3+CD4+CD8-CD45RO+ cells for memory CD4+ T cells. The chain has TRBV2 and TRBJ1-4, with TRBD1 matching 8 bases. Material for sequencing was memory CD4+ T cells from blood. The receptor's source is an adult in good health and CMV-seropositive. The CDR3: CASSPQGAQFLFF. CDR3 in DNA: TGTGCCAGCAGTCCCCAGGGGGCGCAATTCCTGTTTTTT.